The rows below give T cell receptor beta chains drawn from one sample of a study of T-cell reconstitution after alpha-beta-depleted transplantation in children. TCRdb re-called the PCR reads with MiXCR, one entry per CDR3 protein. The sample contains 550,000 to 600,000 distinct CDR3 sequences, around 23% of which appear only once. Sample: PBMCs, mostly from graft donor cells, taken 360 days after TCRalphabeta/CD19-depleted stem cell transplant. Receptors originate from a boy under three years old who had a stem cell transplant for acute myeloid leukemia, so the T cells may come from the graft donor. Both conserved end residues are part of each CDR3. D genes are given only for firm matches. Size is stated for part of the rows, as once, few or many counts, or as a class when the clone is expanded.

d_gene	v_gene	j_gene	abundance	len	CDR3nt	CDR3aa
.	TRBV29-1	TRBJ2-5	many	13	TGCAGCGCAGAAGGCAGGTTTGGCGGGACCCAGTACTTC	CSAEGRFGGTQYF
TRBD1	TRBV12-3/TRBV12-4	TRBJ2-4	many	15	TGTGCCAGCAGTTTATCGACAGGGGTGGAAAACATTCAGTACTTC	CASSLSTGVENIQYF
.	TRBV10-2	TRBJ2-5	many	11	TGCGCCAGCAAACGAATGGAGACCCAGTACTTC	CASKRMETQYF
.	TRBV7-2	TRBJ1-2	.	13	TGTGCCAGCAGCCCCCCTGGTTTCTATGGCTACACCTTC	CASSPPGFYGYTF
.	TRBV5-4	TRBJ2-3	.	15	TGTGCCAGCAGCAATGACTACAGGGACGCAGATGCGCAGTATTTT	CASSNDYRDADAQYF
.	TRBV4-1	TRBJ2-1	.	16	TGCGCCAGCAGCCAATGGGCGGGGTCCAGCCCGAATGAGCAGTTCTTC	CASSQWAGSSPNEQFF
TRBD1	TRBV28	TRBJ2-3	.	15	TGTGCCAGCAGCTTAGGGAGACAGGGAACAGATACGCAGTATTTT	CASSLGRQGTDTQYF
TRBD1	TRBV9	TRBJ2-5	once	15	TGTGCCAGCAGCGTAGACGCCGGGACAGAAGAGACCCAGTACTTC	CASSVDAGTEETQYF
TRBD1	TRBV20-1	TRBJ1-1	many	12	TGCAGTGTCTCGGACAGGGCTACTGAAGCTTTCTTT	CSVSDRATEAFF
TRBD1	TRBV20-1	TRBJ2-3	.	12	TGCAGTTCCACAGGGGGCCCAGATACGCAGTTTTTT	CSSTGGPDTQFF
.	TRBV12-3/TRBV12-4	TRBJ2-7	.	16	.	CASSSSTSGGAYEQYF
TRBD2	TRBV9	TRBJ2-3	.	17	TGTGCCAGCAGCGTACTCTCGACGGGGACTAGGTCGGATACGCAGTATTTT	CASSVLSTGTRSDTQYF
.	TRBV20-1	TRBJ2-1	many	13	TGCAGTGCTAGAGCACAGCGGTTCAATGAGCAGTTCTTC	CSARAQRFNEQFF
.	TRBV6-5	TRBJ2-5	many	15	TGTGCCAGCAGTTCGACAGGATTGGGCCAAGAGACCCAGTACTTC	CASSSTGLGQETQYF
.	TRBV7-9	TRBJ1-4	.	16	TGTGCCAGCAGCACAAACCACCCGGGGAGTAGTGAAAAACTGTTTTTT	CASSTNHPGSSEKLFF
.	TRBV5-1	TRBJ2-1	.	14	TGCGCCAGCAGCTTGGTTGGACTATGGGATGAGCAGTTCTTC	CASSLVGLWDEQFF
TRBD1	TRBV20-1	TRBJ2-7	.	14	TGCAGTGCCCCCCCGCGGACAGGGGTCTACGAGCAGTACTTC	CSAPPRTGVYEQYF
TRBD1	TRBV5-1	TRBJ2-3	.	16	TGCGCCAGCAGCTCGGCGGACAGGCCGCAGGGAGATACGCAGTATTTT	CASSSADRPQGDTQYF
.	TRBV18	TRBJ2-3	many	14	TGTGCCAGCTCACCGGAAAGTAGCACAGATACGCAGTATTTT	CASSPESSTDTQYF
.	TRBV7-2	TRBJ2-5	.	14	TGTGCCAGCAGCTTAAGGACAGCCTCAGAGACCCAGTACTTC	CASSLRTASETQYF
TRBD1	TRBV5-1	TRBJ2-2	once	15	TGCGCCAGCGGGTCCGGGACAGAGAACACCGGGGAGCTGTTTTTT	CASGSGTENTGELFF
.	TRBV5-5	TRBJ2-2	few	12	TGTGCCAGCAGCTTTTGGGACGGGGAGCTGTTTTTT	CASSFWDGELFF
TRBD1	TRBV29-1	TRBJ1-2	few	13	TGCAGCGTTGGGGAGGGGGCGCGACATGGCTACACCTTC	CSVGEGARHGYTF
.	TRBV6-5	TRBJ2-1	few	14	TGTGCCAGCAGTTACGATAAAGCCTACAATGAGCAGTTCTTC	CASSYDKAYNEQFF
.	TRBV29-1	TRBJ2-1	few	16	TGCAGCGTTGAAGATCACCAGGGAAAGACCTACAATGAGCAGTTCTTC	CSVEDHQGKTYNEQFF
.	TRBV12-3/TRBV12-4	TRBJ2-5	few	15	TGTGCCAGCAGTTGGGGCCTGGGGATCCAAGAGACCCAGTACTTC	CASSWGLGIQETQYF
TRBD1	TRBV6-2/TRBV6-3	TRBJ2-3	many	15	TGTGCCAGCACGGACAGGGGGGCCAGTAGAGATACGCAGTATTTT	CASTDRGASRDTQYF
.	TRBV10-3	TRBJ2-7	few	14	TGTGCCATCAGTGTAGGGCAGGACACCTACGAGCAGTACTTC	CAISVGQDTYEQYF